The present T cell receptor (beta chain) was sequenced within a study of beta chain features in type 1 diabetes. Notes on the study in general: Patients with Type 1 diabetes showed moderately but significantly shorter TCRB CDR3s in all four CD4+ subsets.

Concerning this clone: The antigen remains unidentified.

Since all of the isolated RNA was reverse transcribed, expressed TCRB transcripts were what got sequenced. Produced via immunoSEQ multiplex PCR; TCRdb's table is partial and in-frame only. The sample consists of 93,000 or so clones, under 30% of them appearing once. Trimming took 2 bases from V and 2 from J; bases not matched to a gene: 3. Germline CDR1 and CDR2: MNHEY and SMNVEV (reference sequence). The CDR3 is made up of 16 amino acids. The chain recombines TRBV27 with TRBJ2-3, with 11 bases matching TRBD2. This clonotype was sampled from a woman aged 18-30 years with type 1 diabetes. Sequencing was performed on central memory CD4+ T cells from blood. Here the CDR3 DNA reads TGTGCCAGCAGTTTACGGACTAGCGGGTACACAGATACGCAGTATTTT. This encodes CASSLRTSGYTDTQYF.